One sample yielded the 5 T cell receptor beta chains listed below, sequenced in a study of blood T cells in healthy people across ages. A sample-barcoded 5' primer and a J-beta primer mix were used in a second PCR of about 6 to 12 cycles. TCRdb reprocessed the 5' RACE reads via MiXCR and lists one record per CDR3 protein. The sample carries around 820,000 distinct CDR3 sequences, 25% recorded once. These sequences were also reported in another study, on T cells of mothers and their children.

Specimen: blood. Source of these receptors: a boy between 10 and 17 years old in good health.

The CDR3 here is CASSYSTGTGLSYEQYF. Written as DNA, the CDR3 is TGTGCCAGCAGTTACTCGACCGGGACAGGGCTTTCCTACGAGCAGTACTTC. The V gene is TRBV6-5, the J gene TRBJ2-5; 9 positions match TRBD1. The J call may be incorrect, as the DNA end agrees better with TRBJ2-7. The V gene's germline CDR1 is MNHEY and CDR2 SVGAGI. The length of the CDR3 is 17 residues.

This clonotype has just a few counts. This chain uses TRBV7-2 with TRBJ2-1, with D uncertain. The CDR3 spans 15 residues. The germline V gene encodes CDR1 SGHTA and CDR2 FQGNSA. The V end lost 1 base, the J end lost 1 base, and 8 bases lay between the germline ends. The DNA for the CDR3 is TGTGCCAGCAGCTTAGAGTGGATATCCTACAATGAGCAGTTCTTC. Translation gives CASSLEWISYNEQFF.

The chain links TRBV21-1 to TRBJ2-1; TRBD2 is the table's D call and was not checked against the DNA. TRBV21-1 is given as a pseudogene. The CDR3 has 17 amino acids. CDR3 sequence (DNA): TGTGCCAGCAGCAAAGCAAGACTAGTCCAATCCTACAATGAGCAGTTCTTC. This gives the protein CASSKARLVQSYNEQFF.

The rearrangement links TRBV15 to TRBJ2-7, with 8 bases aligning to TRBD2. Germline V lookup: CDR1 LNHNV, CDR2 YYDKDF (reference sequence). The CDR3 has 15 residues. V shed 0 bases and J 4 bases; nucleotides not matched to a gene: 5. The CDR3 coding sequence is TGTGCCACCAGCAGAGATCTTAGCGGGGAGTACGAGCAGTACTTC. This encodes CATSRDLSGEYEQYF.

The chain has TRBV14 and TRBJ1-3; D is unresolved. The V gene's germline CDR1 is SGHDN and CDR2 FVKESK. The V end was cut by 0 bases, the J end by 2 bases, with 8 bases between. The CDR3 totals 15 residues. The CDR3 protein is CASSQDLLTGNTIYF. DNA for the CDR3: TGTGCCAGCAGCCAAGATCTGTTAACTGGAAACACCATATATTTT.